This TCR beta chain stems from a study of regulatory T cells in long-lasting Graves disease. The study's findings and limits: Newly diagnosed Graves' patients had higher TCR diversity than persistent ones. Small numbers of samples may have cut accuracy.

Comments on this clonotype: The antigen remains unidentified. One end of the junction does not line up with germline, which may come from a read error.

Germline loops: CDR1 SGHRS, CDR2 YFSETQ. This CDR3 spans 13 amino acids. In TCRdb, the reads were re-called with MiXCR into one record per CDR3 protein. Of roughly 800 distinct CDR3 sequences in the sample, roughly 58% are singletons; the top ten hold roughly 23%. PBMCs provided the RNA from which the TCR library was made. Under American Thyroid Association guidelines, Graves' disease was diagnosed. Xi'an, China, was home to the endocrinology department that provided patients. This sequence was found in a female donor with Graves disease. The genes are TRBV5-1 and TRBJ2-1; D might be TRBD2 (5 bases). The sequenced sample was peripheral blood mononuclear cells (PBMCs), obtained with antithyroid drug treatment, in newly diagnosed or persistent Graves disease (not recorded which). The CDR3 region is CASRKDSDNEQFF. CDR3 nucleotide sequence: TGCGCCAGCAGAAAGGACTCCGACAATGAGCAGTTCTTC.